These 7 T cell receptor beta chains came from one sample sequenced in a study of T-cell reconstitution after alpha-beta-depleted transplantation in children. A TCRbeta library incorporating unique molecular identifiers was prepared. TCRdb re-derived calls from the PCR reads in MiXCR, one entry per CDR3 protein. The sample carries about 980,000 distinct CDR3 sequences, under 30% recorded once. Sequenced here: PBMCs, mostly from graft donor cells, sampled 360 days after TCRalphabeta/CD19-depleted stem cell transplant. These receptors were taken from a boy under two years old who had a stem cell transplant for SCID, so the T cells may come from the graft donor.

The table lists this clonotype with a few counts. The V and J genes are TRBV20-1 and TRBJ2-4, with 10 bases that match TRBD2. The germline V gene has CDR1 DFQATT and CDR2 SNEGSKA (reference sequence). The CDR3 consists of 15 residues. Trimming removed 5 bases from V and 1 base from J; junction bases left unmatched: 5. The chain's CDR3 is CSADSGGWAKNIQYF. The CDR3 DNA reads TGCAGTGCTGATAGCGGGGGGTGGGCCAAAAACATTCAGTACTTC.

The table lists this clonotype with many counts. The rearrangement links TRBV4-1 to TRBJ2-1; D is unresolved. Germline V gene lookup returns CDR1 MGHRA and CDR2 YSYEKL. CDR3 length: 13 amino acids. V was pared by 1 base and J by 5 bases, with 6 bases between. The CDR3 nucleotides read TGCGCCAGCAGCCAAGTACCCAACAATGAGCAGTTCTTC. Translating it yields CASSQVPNNEQFF.

CDR3 nucleotides: TGTGCCAGCAGTAATTCGGGGGGAAGAGAGACCCAGTACTTC. Translated, it gives CASSNSGGRETQYF. The V call is TRBV2, the J call TRBJ2-5; TRBD2 aligns across 7 bases. The CDR3 runs to 14 residues. J was trimmed by 4 bases and V by 5 bases; bases with no gene match: 7. Germline loops: CDR1 SNHLY, CDR2 FYNNEI.

The chain links TRBV29-1 to TRBJ2-1, with D tentatively TRBD1 or TRBD2 (6 bases each). The germline V gene encodes CDR1 SQVTM and CDR2 ANQGSEA. The CDR3 loop spans 14 amino acids. Trimming shortened V by 3 bases and J by 14 bases, and 23 bases separated the two germline ends. CDR3: CSVDRGIRPGHKFF. For the CDR3, the DNA is TGCAGCGTTGATCGGGGGATAAGGCCGGGACATAAGTTCTTC.

The chain employs TRBV20-1 and TRBJ1-5; 7 nucleotides line up with TRBD1. Germline CDR1 and CDR2: DFQATT and SNEGSKA (reference sequence). The CDR3 sequence is 14 residues long. V was clipped by 2 bases and J by 1 base; unmatched bases: 2. The CDR3 sequence is CSARRDRSNQPQHF. The CDR3 DNA follows: TGCAGTGCTAGAAGGGACAGAAGCAATCAGCCCCAGCATTTT.

This clonotype was seen more than once but under ten times. This chain uses TRBV20-1 with TRBJ2-3, with 13 nucleotides matching TRBD2. The V segment lost 6 bases and the J segment 5 bases; nucleotides outside the gene matches: 2. The CDR3 length is 13 residues. The germline V gene has CDR1 DFQATT and CDR2 SNEGSKA (reference sequence). The CDR3 loop is CSARTSGGDTQYF. The CDR3 DNA reads TGCAGTGCGCGGACTAGCGGGGGAGATACGCAGTATTTT.

V is TRBV7-2 and J is TRBJ2-3; 8 bases line up with TRBD2. V shed 1 base, J shed 1 base, and the junction held 4 bases outside the gene matches. The length of the CDR3 is 16 residues. Germline V gives CDR1 SGHTA, CDR2 FQGNSA. CDR3 sequence reads: CASSLDPAGGTDTQYF. The CDR3 DNA reads as TGTGCCAGCAGCTTAGACCCAGCGGGGGGCACAGATACGCAGTATTTT.